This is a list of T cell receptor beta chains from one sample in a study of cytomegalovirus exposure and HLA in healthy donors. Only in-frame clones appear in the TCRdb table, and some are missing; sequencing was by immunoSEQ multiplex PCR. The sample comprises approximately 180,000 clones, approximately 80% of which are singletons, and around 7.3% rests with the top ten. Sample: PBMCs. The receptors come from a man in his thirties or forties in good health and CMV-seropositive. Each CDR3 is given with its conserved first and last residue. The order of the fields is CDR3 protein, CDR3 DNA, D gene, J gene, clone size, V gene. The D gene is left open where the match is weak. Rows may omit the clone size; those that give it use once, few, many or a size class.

CDR3aa: CASSQDGPGGNTIYF; CDR3nt: TGCGCCAGCAGCCAAGATGGACCAGGGGGAAACACCATATATTTT; d_gene: NA; j_gene: TRBJ1-3; abundance: NA; v_gene: TRBV4-3
CDR3aa: CASSLGTGGNYGYTF; CDR3nt: TGTGCCAGCAGTTTAGGGACAGGGGGTAACTATGGCTACACCTTC; d_gene: TRBD1; j_gene: TRBJ1-2; abundance: NA; v_gene: TRBV27
CDR3aa: CASSRAAVTDTQYF; CDR3nt: TGTGCCAGCAGTCGCGCCGCGGTTACAGATACGCAGTATTTT; d_gene: NA; j_gene: TRBJ2-3; abundance: NA; v_gene: TRBV6-5
CDR3aa: CASSLSPGRETQYF; CDR3nt: TGCGCCAGCAGCTTGTCACCAGGGCGCGAGACCCAGTACTTC; d_gene: NA; j_gene: TRBJ2-5; abundance: NA; v_gene: TRBV5-1
CDR3aa: CATSRRQDTEAFF; CDR3nt: TGTGCCACCAGCAGACGACAGGACACTGAAGCTTTCTTT; d_gene: NA; j_gene: TRBJ1-1; abundance: NA; v_gene: TRBV15
CDR3aa: CASSARQDTDTQYF; CDR3nt: TGTGCCAGCAGCGCCAGACAGGACACAGATACGCAGTATTTT; d_gene: NA; j_gene: TRBJ2-3; abundance: NA; v_gene: TRBV9
CDR3aa: CASSSGGYGYTF; CDR3nt: TGTGCCAGCAGTTCAGGGGGCTATGGCTACACCTTC; d_gene: TRBD1; j_gene: TRBJ1-2; abundance: NA; v_gene: TRBV27
CDR3aa: CASRGPERGKSYEQYF; CDR3nt: TGTGCCAGCAGGGGGCCGGAACGGGGGAAATCCTACGAGCAGTACTTC; d_gene: NA; j_gene: TRBJ2-7; abundance: once; v_gene: TRBV28
CDR3aa: CASRPGQNQETQYF; CDR3nt: TGTGCCAGCAGACCGGGACAGAATCAAGAGACCCAGTACTTC; d_gene: TRBD1; j_gene: TRBJ2-5; abundance: NA; v_gene: TRBV7-6
CDR3aa: CASSDDRGPSNYGYTF; CDR3nt: TGTGCCAGCAGTGACGACAGGGGCCCATCTAACTATGGCTACACCTTC; d_gene: TRBD1; j_gene: TRBJ1-2; abundance: NA; v_gene: TRBV2
CDR3aa: CASSQLVLSGNTIYF; CDR3nt: TGCGCCAGCAGCCAACTAGTTTTGTCTGGAAACACCATATATTTT; d_gene: NA; j_gene: TRBJ1-3; abundance: NA; v_gene: TRBV4-1
CDR3aa: CAWSLRRNTEAFF; CDR3nt: TGTGCCTGGAGTCTCCGGAGGAACACTGAAGCTTTCTTT; d_gene: NA; j_gene: TRBJ1-1; abundance: NA; v_gene: TRBV30
CDR3aa: CASRPGLAVETQYF; CDR3nt: TGTGCCAGCAGGCCGGGACTAGCGGTGGAGACCCAGTACTTC; d_gene: TRBD2; j_gene: TRBJ2-5; abundance: NA; v_gene: TRBV7-2
CDR3aa: CAWSVGLAGELFF; CDR3nt: TGTGCCTGGAGTGTAGGACTAGCGGGGGAGCTGTTTTTT; d_gene: TRBD2; j_gene: TRBJ2-2; abundance: once; v_gene: TRBV30
CDR3aa: CASSPGLAGSTDTQYF; CDR3nt: TGTGCCAGCAGCCCGGGACTAGCGGGATCCACAGATACGCAGTATTTT; d_gene: TRBD2; j_gene: TRBJ2-3; abundance: NA; v_gene: TRBV7-2
CDR3aa: CASSYQGVTYGYTF; CDR3nt: TGTGCCAGCAGTTACCAGGGGGTAACCTATGGCTACACCTTC; d_gene: TRBD1; j_gene: TRBJ1-2; abundance: NA; v_gene: TRBV6-5
CDR3aa: CASSSDTGPNTEAFF; CDR3nt: TGTGCCAGCAGCTCTGATACAGGGCCAAACACTGAAGCTTTCTTT; d_gene: NA; j_gene: TRBJ1-1; abundance: NA; v_gene: TRBV7-9
CDR3aa: CASSFGGEGPGANVLTF; CDR3nt: TGTGCCAGCAGCTTTGGGGGCGAGGGGCCTGGGGCCAACGTCCTGACTTTC; d_gene: NA; j_gene: TRBJ2-6; abundance: few; v_gene: TRBV7-9
CDR3aa: CASRSTGSTYEQYF; CDR3nt: TGTGCTAGCAGATCGACAGGGTCGACCTACGAGCAGTACTTC; d_gene: TRBD1; j_gene: TRBJ2-7; abundance: NA; v_gene: TRBV6-5
CDR3aa: CATGPSHGDTQYF; CDR3nt: TGTGCCACAGGTCCCAGTCATGGGGATACGCAGTATTTT; d_gene: NA; j_gene: TRBJ2-3; abundance: NA; v_gene: TRBV7-2
CDR3aa: CASSAGTVVELFF; CDR3nt: TGTGCCAGCAGTGCGGGTACGGTGGTGGAGCTGTTTTTT; d_gene: NA; j_gene: TRBJ2-2; abundance: NA; v_gene: TRBV25-1
CDR3aa: CASSRRGIAEAFF; CDR3nt: TGTGCCAGCAGCAGAAGGGGTATCGCTGAAGCTTTCTTT; d_gene: NA; j_gene: TRBJ1-1; abundance: NA; v_gene: TRBV11-2
CDR3aa: CASSPPSSRGHLYGYTF; CDR3nt: TGTGCCAGCTCACCACCCTCGAGTAGGGGGCACCTATATGGCTACACCTTC; d_gene: TRBD1; j_gene: TRBJ1-2; abundance: NA; v_gene: TRBV18
CDR3aa: CASTGANQPQHF; CDR3nt: TGTGCCAGCACAGGGGCAAATCAGCCCCAGCATTTT; d_gene: NA; j_gene: TRBJ1-5; abundance: once; v_gene: TRBV2
CDR3aa: CSVKLGRNEYEQYF; CDR3nt: TGCAGCGTTAAGTTGGGGCGCAACGAGTACGAGCAGTACTTC; d_gene: NA; j_gene: TRBJ2-7; abundance: NA; v_gene: TRBV29-1
CDR3aa: CASSYPGQGTDTQYF; CDR3nt: TGTGCCAGCAGTTACCCAGGACAGGGGACAGATACGCAGTATTTT; d_gene: TRBD1; j_gene: TRBJ2-3; abundance: NA; v_gene: TRBV6-5
CDR3aa: CAWSALLYDNEQFF; CDR3nt: TGTGCCTGGAGTGCGCTGCTATACGACAATGAGCAGTTCTTC; d_gene: NA; j_gene: TRBJ2-1; abundance: NA; v_gene: TRBV30
CDR3aa: CASSLDGRKADTQYF; CDR3nt: TGTGCCAGCAGCTTGGACGGGAGAAAGGCAGATACGCAGTATTTT; d_gene: NA; j_gene: TRBJ2-3; abundance: NA; v_gene: TRBV7-3
CDR3aa: CASKLTVSYNEQFF; CDR3nt: TGTGCCAGCAAATTGACAGTTTCCTACAATGAGCAGTTCTTC; d_gene: NA; j_gene: TRBJ2-1; abundance: NA; v_gene: TRBV2
CDR3aa: CASSPKLFSHRDVIYGYTF; CDR3nt: TGTGCCAGCAGCCCAAAACTCTTCTCTCACAGGGACGTAATCTATGGCTACACCTTC; d_gene: NA; j_gene: TRBJ1-2; abundance: NA; v_gene: TRBV7-6
CDR3aa: CAWSEGAAPRETQYF; CDR3nt: TGTGCCTGGAGTGAGGGAGCGGCCCCTAGGGAGACCCAGTACTTC; d_gene: NA; j_gene: TRBJ2-5; abundance: NA; v_gene: TRBV30
CDR3aa: CASSESGRGPAFF; CDR3nt: TGCGCCAGCAGTGAGTCGGGCAGGGGGCCAGCTTTCTTT; d_gene: TRBD1; j_gene: TRBJ1-1; abundance: NA; v_gene: TRBV10-1
CDR3aa: CASSQAHSPNYGYTF; CDR3nt: TGCGCCAGCAGCCAAGCTCACAGCCCTAACTATGGCTACACCTTC; d_gene: NA; j_gene: TRBJ1-2; abundance: NA; v_gene: TRBV4-3
CDR3aa: CASSAELDINEQFF; CDR3nt: TGTGCCAGCAGTGCCGAACTAGATATAAATGAGCAGTTCTTC; d_gene: NA; j_gene: TRBJ2-1; abundance: NA; v_gene: TRBV25-1
CDR3aa: CASRQTGGTEAFF; CDR3nt: TGTGCCAGCAGGCAGACAGGGGGCACTGAAGCTTTCTTT; d_gene: TRBD1; j_gene: TRBJ1-1; abundance: NA; v_gene: TRBV7-2